The rows below give T cell receptor beta chains drawn from one sample of a study of CD8 T cells in Susac syndrome. MiXCR, run by TCRdb on the immunoSEQ multiplex PCR reads, gives a single entry per CDR3 protein. The sample includes 200,000 to 300,000 distinct CDR3 sequences, around 96% seen only once; the top ten take approximately 0.094%. The source material was CD4+ T cells from PBMCs. These receptors all stem from a human donor with Susac syndrome. Each CDR3 is given with its conserved first and last residue. The order of the fields is J gene, V gene, clone size, CDR3 length, D gene, CDR3 DNA, CDR3 protein. The D gene is left open where the match is weak. Expanded clones are given a class, and other clones once, few, many or no size at all.

TRBJ1-1	TRBV4-1	.	16	.	TGCGCCAGCAGCCAAGATCCCCGGCGGGAGAACACTGAAGCTTTCTTT	CASSQDPRRENTEAFF
TRBJ1-2	TRBV19	.	14	.	.	CASSFGPGNGGYTF
TRBJ2-5	TRBV20-1	.	14	TRBD1	TGCAGTGCTAGAATATGGGACAGACAAGAGACCCAGTACTTC	CSARIWDRQETQYF
TRBJ2-1	TRBV4-1	.	16	.	TGCGCCAGCAGCCCGCCACTCGGGGCCGCCCACAATGAGCAGTTCTTC	CASSPPLGAAHNEQFF
TRBJ2-7	TRBV5-1	.	15	TRBD1	TGCGCCAGCACCCCATCCGGGACAGGGAGCTACGAGCAGTACTTC	CASTPSGTGSYEQYF
TRBJ1-1	TRBV29-1	.	13	TRBD1	TGCAGCGTTGACGAGACAGGGGGCACTGAAGCTTTCTTT	CSVDETGGTEAFF
TRBJ2-2	TRBV29-1	.	16	.	TGCAGCGTAGTCTCCCCCGAGGGATCGGGCACCGGGGAGCTGTTTTTT	CSVVSPEGSGTGELFF
TRBJ1-5	TRBV29-1	.	15	TRBD1	TGCAGCGTCATCACCCAGACAGGGCCCGGGCAGCCCCAGCATTTT	CSVITQTGPGQPQHF
TRBJ2-4	TRBV28	.	14	.	TGTGCCAGCAGACTCTCCGGGCCCAAAAACATTCAGTACTTC	CASRLSGPKNIQYF
TRBJ2-3	TRBV28	.	12	.	TGTGCCAGCACTTCGGGAGACACTACGCAGTATTTT	CASTSGDTTQYF
TRBJ2-5	TRBV9	.	13	.	TGTGCCAGCAGCGTACAGGGGACAGAGACCCAGTACTTC	CASSVQGTETQYF
TRBJ2-3	TRBV10-3	once	14	.	TGTGCCACCCTGGGGGGACAGCGCACAGATACGCAGTATTTT	CATLGGQRTDTQYF
TRBJ2-1	TRBV3-1	once	13	.	TGTGCCAGCAGCCAAGCCCGTGAGGGGGAGCAGTTCTTC	CASSQAREGEQFF
TRBJ2-2	TRBV9	.	13	.	TGTGCCAGCAATCCAGGGGAAAGCGGGGAGCTGTTTTTT	CASNPGESGELFF
TRBJ2-7	TRBV7-2	.	15	.	TGTGCCAGCAGCAAGAGTGGTAATAGCCTTTACGAGCAGTACTTC	CASSKSGNSLYEQYF
TRBJ2-7	TRBV12-5	.	15	TRBD2	TGTGCTAGTGGTTTGGTGACTAGCGGTACCTACGAGCAGTACTTC	CASGLVTSGTYEQYF
TRBJ2-5	TRBV29-1	.	10	.	TGCAGCGTCGCTGAGGGGGGCCAGTACTTC	CSVAEGGQYF
TRBJ1-2	TRBV10-3	.	14	.	TGTGCCATCAGTGAGTCGTCAAGGCCCTATGGCTACACCTTC	CAISESSRPYGYTF
TRBJ1-5	TRBV14	once	13	.	TGTGCCAGCAGCCAGGGAGAGGGTCAGCCCCAGCATTTT	CASSQGEGQPQHF
TRBJ2-3	TRBV13	once	13	.	TGTGCCAGCAGCTCCTTGTTGGGGAATACGCAGTATTTT	CASSSLLGNTQYF
TRBJ2-7	TRBV11-2	.	15	.	TGTGCCAGCAGCTTAGATCAGGGTTACTCCTACGAGCAGTACTTC	CASSLDQGYSYEQYF
TRBJ2-3	TRBV5-1	.	14	.	TGCGCCAGCAGCTCCACAAGGGGTACAGATACGCAGTATTTT	CASSSTRGTDTQYF
TRBJ1-2	TRBV11-2	.	14	.	TGTGCCACTGAGAGAGGGCGGCCTAACTATGGCTACACCTTC	CATERGRPNYGYTF
TRBJ2-7	TRBV25-1	.	15	.	TGTGCCAGCAGTGAATTAAGAGCGTTGCTGGGGGAGCAGTACTTC	CASSELRALLGEQYF
TRBJ2-7	TRBV5-1	.	15	TRBD1	TGCGCCAGCAGCTCCCCCGGGACAGGATCCTACGAGCAGTACTTC	CASSSPGTGSYEQYF
TRBJ2-7	TRBV7-9	once	13	.	TGTGCCAGCAGCTCGACTAGAACCTACGAGCAGTACTTC	CASSSTRTYEQYF